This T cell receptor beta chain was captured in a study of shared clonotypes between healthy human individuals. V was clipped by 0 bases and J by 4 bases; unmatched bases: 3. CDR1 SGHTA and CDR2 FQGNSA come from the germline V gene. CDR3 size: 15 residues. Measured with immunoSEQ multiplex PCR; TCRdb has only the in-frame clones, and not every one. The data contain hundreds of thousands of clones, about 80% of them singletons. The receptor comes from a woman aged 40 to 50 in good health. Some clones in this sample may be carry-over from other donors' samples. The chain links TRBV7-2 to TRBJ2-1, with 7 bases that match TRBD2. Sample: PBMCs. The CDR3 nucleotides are TGTGCCAGCAGCTTAGCTAGCGGGCTTTACAATGAGCAGTTCTTC. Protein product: CASSLASGLYNEQFF.